This T cell receptor (beta chain) was captured by sequencing in a study of shared T cell receptors in the human thymus. Germline V CDR1 and CDR2: SGHDN, FVKESK. The CDR3 length is 13 residues. Trimming left V 3 bases short and J 7 bases short, with 12 bases between. The protocol was immunoSEQ multiplex PCR, while the TCRdb copy is restricted to in-frame clones and leaves out a portion. The table has approximately 730,000 clones, approximately 83% seen once. These data also formed part of another study, on human thymus T cells. This second report adds: Thymus tissue for the work was resected from patients undergoing corrective heart surgery. Both thymic and peripheral blood repertoires showed apparently biased V and J usage.

The J gene is TRBJ1-2, the V gene TRBV14; a possible D gene is TRBD1 (5 bases). This clonotype was obtained from a girl under three years old with a congenital heart defect. Material for sequencing was thymocytes. The CDR3 spells CASSQAQGSGYTF. DNA of the CDR3: TGTGCCAGCAGCCAGGCCCAGGGAAGTGGCTACACCTTC. Based on the CDR3 plus reference TRBV14 and TRBJ1-2, the full variable domain is EAGVTQFPSHSVIEKGQTVTLRCDPISGHDNLYWYRRVMGKEIKFLLHFVKESKQDESGMPNNRFLAERTGGTYSTLKVQPAELEDSGVYFCASSQAQGSGYTFGSGTRLTVV.